This T cell receptor beta chain appears in the sequencing data of a study of T cells in Graves' hyperthyroidism and ophthalmopathy (dated by TCRdb to 2018 to 2020). For the wider study: Peripheral blood samples were taken at initial diagnosis, before any treatment was given. The paper reports TCR Vbeta CDR3 sequencing of some 140 peripheral blood samples: around 45 ophthalmopathy, over 70 hyperthyroidism and roughly 17 progressor patients. The roughly 99 discovery patients were divided at random into training and test sets in a 7:3 ratio. Following sampling, methimazole starting at 30 mg daily was given to hyperthyroidism patients, and high-dose intravenous methylprednisolone was given to ophthalmopathy patients. To identify TCR V-J signatures that set the groups apart, the researchers used a discovery cohort of 95 to 100 patients, made up of 40 to 45 with Graves' ophthalmopathy and some 60 with stable Graves' hyperthyroidism. An independent validation cohort of under 20 hyperthyroidism patients and 17 patients who later progressed to ophthalmopathy tested prospective prediction of ophthalmopathy. In over five Graves' hyperthyroidism patients, the study also compared T-cell repertoires from thyroid tissue with T-cell repertoires from blood.

According to the germline V gene (reference sequence), CDR1 reads LNHDA and CDR2 reads SQIVND. From cysteine to phenylalanine, the CDR3 is 17 amino acids long. Just CDR3 DNA is preserved here, 51 bases in frame from base 1. V has 2 bases trimmed and J has 4 bases trimmed; junction bases matching no gene number 6. TCR beta CDR3 regions were amplified from RNA transcripts. The first round of RT-PCR for the TCR CDR3 was performed with the HTBI primer set and the Qiagen OneStep RT-PCR kit. Libraries were constructed in a second round of multiplex PCR, after which size selection and purification were carried out. Sequencing of the libraries was done on an Illumina HiSeq2000 using paired-end 100 bp reads. Turning to the authors' computational methods: Raw data were processed with SOAPnuke, discarding reads with adapters, uncalled bases, mean Phred below 15, or no exact constant-primer or identifier match. High-quality paired reads were merged with COPE v1.2.5, and unique nucleotide sequences were defined as clonotypes. MiTCR v1.1 was used to align clonotypes to the IMGT TRBV, TRBD and TRBJ reference segments. Analysis was restricted to V-J combinations with a frequency above 0.0001, which covered just over 98% of repertoires. The TCS score was defined as F50 (clonal expansion) divided by E x V (chaos), with BLOSUM62-based TCRdist calculated between CDR3 peptides within each V-J. Welch's t-statistics and random forest reduced roughly 530 V-J features to 13, which were used in a naive Bayes classifier (R e1071). TCRdb trimmed the raw reads at Q25, called clones with MiXCR and kept productive beta chains. Entries are consolidated by CDR3 protein sequence, retaining the most common genes and DNA. TCRdb, not the authors, supplied the V and J calls. For this sample the table gives 200,000 to 250,000 distinct CDR3 sequences, of which around a sixth were detected only once. The ten largest clones represent roughly 49% of the sample.

A word on this clonotype: No antigen is known for it. No qualities accompany the bases; no much larger clone lies one base away.

Stable Graves' hyperthyroidism was defined as no progression to ophthalmopathy during 18 months of follow-up. Hyperthyroidism patients were newly diagnosed, with disease duration under 2 months, and aged 18 to 65 years. Exclusion was applied to patients with uncontrolled infections, other autoimmune diseases, pregnancy or lactation. Diagnoses were established on the basis of clinical symptoms, serum thyroxine and TRAb, thyroid ultrasound, and orbital computed tomography. PBMCs were separated from roughly 10 ml of fresh peripheral blood using Ficoll-Paque density gradient centrifugation. Total RNA was extracted with Trizol reagent, and quality was checked on an Agilent 2100 Bioanalyzer. Findings and caveats that apply to the study as a whole: No statistical method was used to fix the sample size in advance, and group allocation was not hidden from the investigators. A 13 V-J signature model separated ophthalmopathy from stable hyperthyroidism, with approximately 87% sensitivity and about 81% specificity in cross-validation and 80%/75% in testing. In validation, the model predicted progression to ophthalmopathy a median of approximately 6.6 months before onset, with about 67% sensitivity and about 75% specificity. Most expanded thyroid clonotypes (frequency above 0.001) were also detected in blood, suggesting blood repertoires may reflect thyroid immune responses.

The specimen was blood. This TCR was sampled from a woman in her forties or fifties with Graves' hyperthyroidism. This chain is built from TRBV19 and TRBJ2-5; TRBD2 matches 14 bases in the middle. The nucleotide sequence is given as TGTGCCAGTAGTATACAACTGGGACTAGCGGGAGCAGAGACCCAGTACTTC. This is translated as CASSIQLGLAGAETQYF.